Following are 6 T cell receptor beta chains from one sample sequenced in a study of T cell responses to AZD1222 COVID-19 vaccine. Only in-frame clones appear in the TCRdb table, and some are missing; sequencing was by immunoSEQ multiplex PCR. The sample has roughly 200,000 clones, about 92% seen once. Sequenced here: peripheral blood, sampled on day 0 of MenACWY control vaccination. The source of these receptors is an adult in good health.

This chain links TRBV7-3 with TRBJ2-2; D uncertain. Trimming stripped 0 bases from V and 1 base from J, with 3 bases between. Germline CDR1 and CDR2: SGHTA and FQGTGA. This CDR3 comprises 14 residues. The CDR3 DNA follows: TGTGCCAGCAGCTTAACGAGGAACACCGGGGAGCTGTTTTTT. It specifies CASSLTRNTGELFF.

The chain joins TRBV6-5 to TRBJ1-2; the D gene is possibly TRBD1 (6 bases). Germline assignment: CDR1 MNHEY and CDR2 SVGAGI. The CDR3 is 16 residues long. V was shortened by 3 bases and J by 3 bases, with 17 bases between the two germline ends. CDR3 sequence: CASSYRGAGGDYGYTF. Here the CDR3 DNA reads TGTGCCAGCAGTTATAGGGGAGCCGGGGGCGACTATGGCTACACCTTC.

CDR3 sequence (DNA): TGTGCCAGCAGCTTAGGTTTACGGAGGGCGGCTGGAAACACCATATATTTT. This sequence encodes CASSLGLRRAAGNTIYF. V gene TRBV7-8 combines with J gene TRBJ1-3; D is undetermined. Between the trimmed V and J ends, which lost 1 base and 2 bases, there was a span of 15 bases. Germline values: CDR1 SGHVS, CDR2 FQNEAQ. This CDR3 has 17 residues.

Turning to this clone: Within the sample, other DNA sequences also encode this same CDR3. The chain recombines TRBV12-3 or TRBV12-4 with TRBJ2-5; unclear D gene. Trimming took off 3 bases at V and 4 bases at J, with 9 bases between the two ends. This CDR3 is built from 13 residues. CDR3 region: CASSFGQRETQYF. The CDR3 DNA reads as TGTGCCAGCAGTTTTGGGCAGAGAGAGACCCAGTACTTC.

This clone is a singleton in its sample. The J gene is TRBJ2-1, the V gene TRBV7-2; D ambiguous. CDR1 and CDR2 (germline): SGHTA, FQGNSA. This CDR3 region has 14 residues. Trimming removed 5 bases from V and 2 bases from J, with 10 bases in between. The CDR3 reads CASSPQYTYNEQFF. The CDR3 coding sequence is TGTGCCAGCAGCCCCCAATACACCTACAATGAGCAGTTCTTC.

The CDR3 DNA sequence: TGTGCCAGTAGTATCCGGCGCGGGGGGGCCGGGGGGACGCAGTATTTT. This sequence encodes CASSIRRGGAGGTQYF. V usage is TRBV19 and J usage is TRBJ2-3; 9 bases align to TRBD2. J gave up 9 bases and V 3 bases, and 13 bases lay outside the gene matches. This CDR3 is 16 amino acids long. Germline V gene lookup returns CDR1 LNHDA and CDR2 SQIVND (reference sequence).